One and the same sample provided the 19 T cell receptor beta chains below, sequenced in a study of shared clonotypes between healthy human individuals. Produced via immunoSEQ multiplex PCR; TCRdb's table is partial and in-frame only. The data contain over a million clones, nearly 99% of them singletons. The sample consisted of naive CD4+ T cells sorted from blood. Subset described: CD45RA+ positively selected. Receptors were obtained from a man between 25 and 39 years old in good health.

The CDR3 nucleotides are TGTGCCAGCTCACATAGGAGTGATACTGAAGCTTTCTTT. Protein: CASSHRSDTEAFF. V gene TRBV18 combines with J gene TRBJ1-1; D ambiguous. This CDR3 region has 13 residues. Germline-derived CDR1 and CDR2 are KGHSH and LQKENI. The V gene lost 4 bases and the J gene lost 5 bases, with 11 bases spanning the gap.

The chain links TRBV30 to TRBJ1-1; possibly TRBD1 for D (6 bases). This CDR3 has 13 residues. The V gene's germline CDR1 is GTSNPN and CDR2 SVGIG (reference sequence). V lost 6 bases and J 0 bases, leaving 11 bases between the germline ends. The CDR3 nucleotides are TGTGCCTGCTCAAGGGGGGTGAACACTGAAGCTTTCTTT. Translation: CACSRGVNTEAFF.

The CDR3 sequence: CASSELDNYGETQYF. CDR3 nucleotides: TGTGCCAGCAGTGAATTGGACAATTACGGGGAGACCCAGTACTTC. This chain uses TRBV25-1 with TRBJ2-5; D possibly corresponds to TRBD1 (5 bases). Germline CDR1 is MGHDK and CDR2 is SYGVNS. V was clipped by 1 base and J by 5 bases, with 14 bases between them. The length of the CDR3 is 15 residues.

This sequence joins TRBV11-2 and TRBJ2-5; 8 bases agree with TRBD2. CDR3 length equals 15 residues. In germline, CDR1 is SGHAT, CDR2 FQNNGV. J gave up 5 bases and V 8 bases, and 13 bases lay outside the gene matches. In DNA, the CDR3 is TGTGCCAGCGCCGGGGAAAGCGGGAGTTGGGAGACCCAGTACTTC. Encoded protein: CASAGESGSWETQYF.

The chain uses TRBV10-1 and TRBJ2-2; no clear D. From germline, CDR1 is WNHNN and CDR2 SYGVQD (reference sequence). Deletions cut 5 bases from V and 1 base from J, with 5 bases between. The CDR3 totals 13 residues. The CDR3 spells CASSPGNTGELFF. The CDR3 coding sequence is TGCGCCAGCAGTCCAGGGAACACCGGGGAGCTGTTTTTT.

To note about this clone: Other DNA sequences in this sample translate to the same CDR3. The chain has TRBV5-6 and TRBJ2-7; 7 nucleotides match TRBD1. With V trimmed by 0 bases and J by 4 bases, 4 bases remained unmatched. The CDR3 has 14 amino acids. CDR1 is SGHDT, CDR2 YYEEEE, per germline. The CDR3, as DNA: TGTGCCAGCAGCTTGGGACAGGGCAGGTACGAGCAGTACTTC. Translation: CASSLGQGRYEQYF.

The chain uses TRBV7-2 and TRBJ2-7, with D possibly matching TRBD2 (6 bases). CDR1 is SGHTA, CDR2 FQGNSA, per germline. The V and J ends lost 5 bases and 5 bases respectively, with 19 bases between them. The CDR3 has 15 amino acids. CDR3 loop: CASSRVGREWNEQYF. For the CDR3, the DNA is TGTGCCAGCAGCCGGGTTGGGCGGGAATGGAACGAGCAGTACTTC.

The chain couples TRBV15 to TRBJ1-4, with no clear D. The length of the CDR3 is 15 residues. Trimming took off 5 bases at V and 5 bases at J, with 15 bases between the two ends. The germline V gene encodes CDR1 LNHNV and CDR2 YYDKDF (reference sequence). DNA for the CDR3: TGTGCCACCAGCGGAGGAAGGCTTCTAAATGAAAAACTGTTTTTT. It translates to CATSGGRLLNEKLFF.

This CDR3 reads CASRIAGSGADTQYF. The DNA of the CDR3 is TGTGCCAGTAGGATTGCGGGATCGGGCGCAGATACGCAGTATTTT. The rearrangement joins TRBV19 to TRBJ2-3; a possible D gene is TRBD2 (6 bases). In germline, CDR1 is LNHDA, CDR2 SQIVND (reference sequence). With 6 bases removed from V and 4 bases from J, the gap between germline ends came to 17 bases. The length of the CDR3 is 15 residues. Full variable domain (remainder filled in from reference TRBV19 and TRBJ2-3): DGGITQSPKYLFRKEGQNVTLSCEQNLNHDAMYWYRQDPGQGLRLIYYSQIVNDFQKGDIAEGYSVSREKKESFPLTVTSAQKNPTAFYLCASRIAGSGADTQYFGPGTRLTVL.

J is TRBJ2-1 and V is TRBV7-6, with unresolved D. Between the trimmed V and J ends, which lost 1 base and 3 bases, there was a span of 10 bases. The CDR3 contains 15 residues. CDR1 SGHVS and CDR2 FNYEAQ come from the germline V gene. CDR3 coding DNA: TGTGCCAGCAGCTTAGAATTTGCCTACTACAATGAGCAGTTCTTC. Translating gives CASSLEFAYYNEQFF.

The chain combines TRBV10-2 with TRBJ2-1, with 7 bases identical to TRBD2. Germline assignment: CDR1 WSHSY and CDR2 SAAADI. The CDR3 is 16 amino acids. J lost 6 bases, V lost 1 base, and 9 bases had no gene match. This CDR3 reads CASSELGGRAGNEQFF. The CDR3 region has the DNA TGCGCCAGCAGTGAGTTGGGGGGGAGGGCTGGCAATGAGCAGTTCTTC.

The chain couples TRBV19 to TRBJ2-7, with D perhaps matching TRBD1 (5 bases). V lost 6 bases and J 2 bases, leaving 11 bases between the germline ends. The CDR3 has 13 amino acids. Germline V gene sequence: CDR1 LNHDA, CDR2 SQIVND (reference sequence). CDR3 region: CASSERQTYEQYF. As DNA, the CDR3 is TGTGCCAGTAGCGAACGACAGACCTACGAGCAGTACTTC.

This clone was recorded once. Other DNA sequences within the sample encode an identical CDR3. The V and J genes are TRBV18 and TRBJ2-5; D is uncertain. Germline lookup yields CDR1 KGHSH and CDR2 LQKENI. This CDR3 has 13 residues. The V gene lost 3 bases and the J gene lost 0 bases, with 5 bases spanning the gap. This CDR3 is CASSPQYQETQYF. CDR3 DNA: TGTGCCAGCTCACCCCAGTACCAAGAGACCCAGTACTTC. The whole variable domain, filled in from reference TRBV18 and TRBJ2-5, reads NAGVMQNPRHLVRRRGQEARLRCSPMKGHSHVYWYRQLPEEGLKFMVYLQKENIIDESGMPKERFSAEFPKEGPSILRIQQVVRGDSAAYFCASSPQYQETQYFGPGTRLLVL.

In the case of this clone: Distinct nucleotide sequences in the sample also encode this CDR3. The chain is built from TRBV7-2 and TRBJ2-3; perhaps TRBD2 as D (5 bases). The CDR3 has 15 residues. The V end lost 0 bases, the J end lost 1 base, and 8 bases lay between the germline ends. Germline values: CDR1 SGHTA, CDR2 FQGNSA. The CDR3 region has the DNA TGTGCCAGCAGCTTAGCGGGAGTGGGCACAGATACGCAGTATTTT. Translating gives CASSLAGVGTDTQYF.

V is TRBV19 and J is TRBJ1-5; D is unclear. CDR1 LNHDA and CDR2 SQIVND come from the germline V gene (reference sequence). Between the trimmed V and J ends, which lost 2 bases and 6 bases, there was a span of 8 bases. The CDR3 runs to 13 residues. The DNA for the CDR3 is TGTGCCAGTAGTATATTGGAAGTTCAGCCCCAGCATTTT. The encoded protein is CASSILEVQPQHF.

V is TRBV5-4 and J is TRBJ2-1, with D possibly TRBD2 on 5 matching bases. This CDR3 contains 14 residues. The germline CDR1 and CDR2 sequences are SGHNT and YYREEE (reference sequence). The V and J ends lost 4 bases and 3 bases respectively, with 11 bases between them. The DNA for the CDR3 is TGTGCCAGCAGCCCGCAGACTATCTACAATGAGCAGTTCTTC. This gives the protein CASSPQTIYNEQFF.

The V gene is TRBV28, the J gene TRBJ2-7; D is unresolved. V dropped 10 bases and J dropped 2 bases, with 18 bases sitting between them. The CDR3 is 14 amino acids. Germline V gene lookup returns CDR1 MDHEN and CDR2 SYDVKM. Written as DNA, the CDR3 is TGTGCCACGGGCCCAAGGATTGGCACCTACGAGCAGTACTTC. This codes for CATGPRIGTYEQYF.

J is TRBJ2-7 and V is TRBV28; D assignment may be TRBD1 or TRBD2 (6 bases each). V lost 2 bases and J 1 base, leaving 12 bases between the germline ends. The germline V gene encodes CDR1 MDHEN and CDR2 SYDVKM. The length of the CDR3 is 15 residues. CDR3 protein: CASSLRGGPSYEQYF. The CDR3 DNA reads TGTGCCAGCAGTTTACGAGGGGGGCCTTCCTACGAGCAGTACTTC.

The rearrangement joins TRBV6-6 to TRBJ1-5; TRBD1 matches 8 bases. The CDR3 loop spans 14 amino acids. The V and J ends lost 2 bases and 5 bases, in that order; junction bases with no gene match: 2. CDR1 and CDR2 from the germline V gene are MNHNY and SVGAGI (reference sequence). CDR3: CASSYDRGYQPQHF. In DNA form, the CDR3 reads TGTGCCAGCAGTTACGACAGGGGTTATCAGCCCCAGCATTTT.